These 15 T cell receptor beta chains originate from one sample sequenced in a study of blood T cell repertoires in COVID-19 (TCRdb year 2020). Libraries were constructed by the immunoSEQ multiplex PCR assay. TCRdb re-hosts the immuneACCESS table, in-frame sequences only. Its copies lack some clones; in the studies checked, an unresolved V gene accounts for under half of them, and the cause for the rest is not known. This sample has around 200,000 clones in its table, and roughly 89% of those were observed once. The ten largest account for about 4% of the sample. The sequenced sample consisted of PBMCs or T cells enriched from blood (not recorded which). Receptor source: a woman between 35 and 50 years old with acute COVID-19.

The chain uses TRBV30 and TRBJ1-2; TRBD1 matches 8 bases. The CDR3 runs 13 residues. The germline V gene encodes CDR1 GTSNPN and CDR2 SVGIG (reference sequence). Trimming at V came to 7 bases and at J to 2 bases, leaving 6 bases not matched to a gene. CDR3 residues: CASGQVENYGYTF. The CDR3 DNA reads TGTGCCTCGGGACAGGTAGAGAACTATGGCTACACCTTC. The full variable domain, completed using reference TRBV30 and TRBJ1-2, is SQTIHQWPATLVQPVGSPLSLECTVEGTSNPNLYWYRQAAGRGLQLLFYSVGIGQISSEVPQNLSASRPQDRQFILSSKKLLLSDSGFYLCASGQVENYGYTFGSGTRLTVV.

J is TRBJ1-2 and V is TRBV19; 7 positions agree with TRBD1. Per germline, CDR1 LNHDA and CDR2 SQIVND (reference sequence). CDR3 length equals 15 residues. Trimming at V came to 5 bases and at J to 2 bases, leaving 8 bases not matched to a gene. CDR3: CASSDNRGRNYGYTF. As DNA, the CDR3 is TGTGCCAGTAGTGACAACAGGGGTAGAAACTATGGCTACACCTTC.

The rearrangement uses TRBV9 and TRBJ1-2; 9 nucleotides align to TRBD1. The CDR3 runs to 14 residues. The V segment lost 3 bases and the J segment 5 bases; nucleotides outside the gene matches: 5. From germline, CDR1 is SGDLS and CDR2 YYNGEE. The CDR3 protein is CASSASQGAYGYTF. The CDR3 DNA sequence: TGTGCCAGCAGCGCTTCACAGGGGGCTTATGGCTACACCTTC.

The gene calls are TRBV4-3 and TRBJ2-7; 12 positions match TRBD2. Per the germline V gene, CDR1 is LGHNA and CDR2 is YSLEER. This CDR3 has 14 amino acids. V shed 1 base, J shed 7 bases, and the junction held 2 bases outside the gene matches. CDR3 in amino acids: CASSQVGLAGEQYF. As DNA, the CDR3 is TGCGCCAGCAGCCAAGTAGGACTAGCGGGAGAGCAGTACTTC.

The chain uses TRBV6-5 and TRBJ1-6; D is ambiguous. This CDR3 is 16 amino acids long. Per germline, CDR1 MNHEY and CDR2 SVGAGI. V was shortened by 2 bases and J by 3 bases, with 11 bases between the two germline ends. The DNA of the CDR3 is TGTGCCAGCAGTTACGGGTGGCGGGACTATAATTCACCCCTCCACTTT. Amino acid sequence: CASSYGWRDYNSPLHF.

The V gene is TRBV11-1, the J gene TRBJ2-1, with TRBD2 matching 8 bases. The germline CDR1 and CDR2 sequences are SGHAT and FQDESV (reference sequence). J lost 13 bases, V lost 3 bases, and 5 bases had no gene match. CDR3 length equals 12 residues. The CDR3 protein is CASSLPGGGQFF. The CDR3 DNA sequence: TGTGCCAGCAGCTTGCCCGGGGGGGGTCAGTTCTTC. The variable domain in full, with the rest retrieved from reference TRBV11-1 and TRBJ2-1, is EAEVAQSPRYKITEKSQAVAFWCDPISGHATLYWYRQILGQGPELLVQFQDESVVDDSQLPKDRFSAERLKGVDSTLKIQPAELGDSAMYLCASSLPGGGQFFGPGTRLTVL.

The CDR3 DNA sequence: TGTGCCTGGAGGGGACTAGCGGGTCCCCCTGGGGCCAACGTCCTGACTTTC. It yields the protein CAWRGLAGPPGANVLTF. The chain uses TRBV30 and TRBJ2-6, with 12 bases fitting TRBD2. V dropped 3 bases and J dropped 2; count of bases not matched to a gene: 5. Germline loops: CDR1 GTSNPN, CDR2 SVGIG (reference sequence). This CDR3 region has 17 residues.

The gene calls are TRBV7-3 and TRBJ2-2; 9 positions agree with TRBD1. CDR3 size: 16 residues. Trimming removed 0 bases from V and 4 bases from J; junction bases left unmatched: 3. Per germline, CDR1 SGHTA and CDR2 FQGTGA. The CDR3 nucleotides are TGTGCCAGCAGCTTAACCGGGACAGGGATCACCGGGGAGCTGTTTTTT. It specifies CASSLTGTGITGELFF.

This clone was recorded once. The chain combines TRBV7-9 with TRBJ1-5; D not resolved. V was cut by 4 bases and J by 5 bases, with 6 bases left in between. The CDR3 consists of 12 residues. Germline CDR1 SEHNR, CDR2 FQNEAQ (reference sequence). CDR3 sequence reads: CASSYSDQPQHF. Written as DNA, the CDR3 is TGTGCCAGCAGCTACAGTGATCAGCCCCAGCATTTT. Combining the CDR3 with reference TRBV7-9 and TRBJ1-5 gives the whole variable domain DTGVSQNPRHKITKRGQNVTFRCDPISEHNRLYWYRQTLGQGPEFLTYFQNEAQLEKSRLLSDRFSAERPKGSFSTLEIQRTEQGDSAMYLCASSYSDQPQHFGDGTRLSIL.

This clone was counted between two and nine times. The CDR3 reads CASSLRWGTITDTQYF. The CDR3 nucleotides read TGCGCCAGCAGCTTGCGATGGGGGACTATCACAGATACGCAGTATTTT. The chain couples TRBV5-1 to TRBJ2-3, with 7 bases that match TRBD2. V shed 1 base and J 2 bases; nucleotides not matched to a gene: 7. The CDR3 runs to 16 residues. Per the germline V gene, CDR1 is SGHRS and CDR2 is YFSETQ.

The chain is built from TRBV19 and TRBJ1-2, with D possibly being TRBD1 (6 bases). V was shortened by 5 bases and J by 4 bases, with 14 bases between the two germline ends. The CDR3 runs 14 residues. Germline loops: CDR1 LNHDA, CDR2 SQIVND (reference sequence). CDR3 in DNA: TGTGCCAGTAGTCCGAGGGGGGGAGCCTATGGCTACACCTTC. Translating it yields CASSPRGGAYGYTF.

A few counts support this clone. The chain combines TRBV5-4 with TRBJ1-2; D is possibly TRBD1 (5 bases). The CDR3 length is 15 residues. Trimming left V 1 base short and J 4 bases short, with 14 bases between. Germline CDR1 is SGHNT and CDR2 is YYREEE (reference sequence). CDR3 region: CASSLLRGSGYGYTF. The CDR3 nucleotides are TGTGCCAGCAGCTTGTTGCGGGGCTCAGGCTATGGCTACACCTTC.

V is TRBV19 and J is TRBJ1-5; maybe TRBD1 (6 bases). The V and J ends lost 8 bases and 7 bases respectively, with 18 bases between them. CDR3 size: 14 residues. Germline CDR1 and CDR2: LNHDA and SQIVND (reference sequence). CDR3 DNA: TGTGCCAGTCGCCAGGGCCAGAGGGGGCAGCCCCAGCATTTT. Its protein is CASRQGQRGQPQHF.

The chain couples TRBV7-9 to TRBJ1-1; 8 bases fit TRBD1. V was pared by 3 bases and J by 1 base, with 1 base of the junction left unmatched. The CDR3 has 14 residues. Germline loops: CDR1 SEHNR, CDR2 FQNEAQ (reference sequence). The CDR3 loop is CASSFGTGNTEAFF. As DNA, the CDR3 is TGTGCCAGCAGCTTTGGGACAGGGAACACTGAAGCTTTCTTT.

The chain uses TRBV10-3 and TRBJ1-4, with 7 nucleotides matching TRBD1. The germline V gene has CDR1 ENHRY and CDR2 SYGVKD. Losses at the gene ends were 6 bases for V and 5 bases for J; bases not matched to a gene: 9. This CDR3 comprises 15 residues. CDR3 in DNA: TGTGCCATCAGCGGGACCGGGACAGCGAATGAAAAACTGTTTTTT. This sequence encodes CAISGTGTANEKLFF.